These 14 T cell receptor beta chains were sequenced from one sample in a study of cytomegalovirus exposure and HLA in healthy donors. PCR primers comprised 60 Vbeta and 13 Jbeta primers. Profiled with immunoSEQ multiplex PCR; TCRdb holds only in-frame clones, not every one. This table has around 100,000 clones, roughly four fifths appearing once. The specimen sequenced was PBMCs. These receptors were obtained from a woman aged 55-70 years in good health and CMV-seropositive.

The CDR3 DNA sequence: TGTGCCAGCAGCGTATCCGTTGCCTCAGTCGGGTCCGAGCAGTACTTC. Encoded protein: CASSVSVASVGSEQYF. This sequence joins TRBV9 and TRBJ2-7, with D unclear. From germline, CDR1 is SGDLS and CDR2 YYNGEE. The CDR3 is made up of 16 amino acids. Trimming took off 1 base at V and 6 bases at J, with 20 bases between the two ends.

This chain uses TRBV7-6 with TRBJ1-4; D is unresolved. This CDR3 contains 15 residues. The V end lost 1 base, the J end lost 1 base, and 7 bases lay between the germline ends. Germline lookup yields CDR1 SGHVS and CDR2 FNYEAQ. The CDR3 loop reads CASSLGARTNEKLFF. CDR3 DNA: TGTGCCAGCAGCTTAGGGGCCCGAACTAATGAAAAACTGTTTTTT.

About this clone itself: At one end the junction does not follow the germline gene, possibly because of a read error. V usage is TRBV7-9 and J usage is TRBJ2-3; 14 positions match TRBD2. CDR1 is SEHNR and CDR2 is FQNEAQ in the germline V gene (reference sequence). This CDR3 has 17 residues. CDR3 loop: CSSSPPTSGRGTDTQYF. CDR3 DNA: TGTTCCAGCAGCCCACCGACTAGCGGGAGGGGCACAGATACGCAGTATTTT.

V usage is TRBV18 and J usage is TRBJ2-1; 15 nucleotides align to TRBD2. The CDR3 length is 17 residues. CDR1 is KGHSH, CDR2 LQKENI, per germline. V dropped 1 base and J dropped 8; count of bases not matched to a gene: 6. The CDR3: CASSPQGLAGGGDEQFF. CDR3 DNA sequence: TGTGCCAGCTCACCACAGGGACTAGCGGGAGGAGGGGATGAGCAGTTCTTC. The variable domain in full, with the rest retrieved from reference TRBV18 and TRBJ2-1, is NAGVMQNPRHLVRRRGQEARLRCSPMKGHSHVYWYRQLPEEGLKFMVYLQKENIIDESGMPKERFSAEFPKEGPSILRIQQVVRGDSAAYFCASSPQGLAGGGDEQFFGPGTRLTVL.

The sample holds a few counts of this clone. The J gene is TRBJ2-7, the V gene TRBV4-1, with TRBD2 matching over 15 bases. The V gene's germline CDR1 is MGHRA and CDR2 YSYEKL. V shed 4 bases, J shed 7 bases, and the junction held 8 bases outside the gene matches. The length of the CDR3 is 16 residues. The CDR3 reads CASSRMGLAGGGEQYF. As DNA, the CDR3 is TGCGCCAGCAGCCGAATGGGACTAGCGGGAGGAGGGGAGCAGTACTTC.

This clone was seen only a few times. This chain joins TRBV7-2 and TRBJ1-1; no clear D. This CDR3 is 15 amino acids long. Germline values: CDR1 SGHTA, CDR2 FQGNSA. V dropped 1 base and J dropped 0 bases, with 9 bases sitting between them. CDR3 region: CASSLVPAMNTEAFF. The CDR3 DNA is TGTGCCAGCAGCTTAGTCCCAGCGATGAACACTGAAGCTTTCTTT.

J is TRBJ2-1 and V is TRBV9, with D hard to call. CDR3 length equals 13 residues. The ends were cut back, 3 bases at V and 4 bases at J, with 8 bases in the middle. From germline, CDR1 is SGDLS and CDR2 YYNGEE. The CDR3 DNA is TGTGCCAGCAGCGGAGCCCATTACAATGAGCAGTTCTTC. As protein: CASSGAHYNEQFF. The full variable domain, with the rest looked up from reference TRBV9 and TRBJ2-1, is DSGVTQTPKHLITATGQRVTLRCSPRSGDLSVYWYQQSLDQGLQFLIQYYNGEERAKGNILERFSAQQFPDLHSELNLSSLELGDSALYFCASSGAHYNEQFFGPGTRLTVL.

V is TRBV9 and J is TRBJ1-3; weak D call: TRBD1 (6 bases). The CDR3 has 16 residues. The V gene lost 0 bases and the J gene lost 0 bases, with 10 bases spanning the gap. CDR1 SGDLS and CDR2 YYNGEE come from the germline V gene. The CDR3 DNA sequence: TGTGCCAGCAGCGTAGGGGGAGGGGGCTCTGGAAACACCATATATTTT. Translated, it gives CASSVGGGGSGNTIYF.

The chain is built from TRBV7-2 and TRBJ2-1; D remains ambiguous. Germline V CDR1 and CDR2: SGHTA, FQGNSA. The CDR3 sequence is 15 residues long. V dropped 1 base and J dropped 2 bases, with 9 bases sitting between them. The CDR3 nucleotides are TGTGCCAGCAGCTTAGAAGGAGTTGCCTACAATGAGCAGTTCTTC. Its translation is CASSLEGVAYNEQFF.

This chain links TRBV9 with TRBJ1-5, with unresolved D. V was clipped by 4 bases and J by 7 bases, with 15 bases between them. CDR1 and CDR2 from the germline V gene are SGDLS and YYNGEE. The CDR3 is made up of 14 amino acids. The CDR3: CASSLDQVGQPQHF. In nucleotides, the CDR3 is TGTGCCAGCAGCTTAGACCAGGTTGGACAGCCCCAGCATTTT.

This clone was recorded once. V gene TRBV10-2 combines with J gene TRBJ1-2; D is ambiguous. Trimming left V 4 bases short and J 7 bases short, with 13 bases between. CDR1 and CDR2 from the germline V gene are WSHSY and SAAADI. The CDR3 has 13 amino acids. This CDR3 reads CASSVKREGGYTF. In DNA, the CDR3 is TGCGCCAGCAGTGTGAAGCGAGAGGGTGGCTACACCTTC.

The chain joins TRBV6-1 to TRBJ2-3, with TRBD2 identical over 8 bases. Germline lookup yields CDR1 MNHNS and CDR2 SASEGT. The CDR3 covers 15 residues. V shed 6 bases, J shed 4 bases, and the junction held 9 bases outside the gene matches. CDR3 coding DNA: TGTGCCAGCAGGTCAAACGCGGGAGGCGCAGATACGCAGTATTTT. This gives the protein CASRSNAGGADTQYF.

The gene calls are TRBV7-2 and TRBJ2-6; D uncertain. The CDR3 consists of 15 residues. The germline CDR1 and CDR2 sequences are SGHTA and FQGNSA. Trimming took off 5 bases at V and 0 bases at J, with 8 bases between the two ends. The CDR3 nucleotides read TGTGCCAGCAGCCCAACTATCTCTGGGGCCAACGTCCTGACTTTC. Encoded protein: CASSPTISGANVLTF. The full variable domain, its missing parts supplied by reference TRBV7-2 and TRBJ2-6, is GAGVSQSPSNKVTEKGKDVELRCDPISGHTALYWYRQSLGQGLEFLIYFQGNSAPDKSGLPSDRFSAERTGGSVSTLTIQRTQQEDSAVYLCASSPTISGANVLTFGAGSRLTVL.

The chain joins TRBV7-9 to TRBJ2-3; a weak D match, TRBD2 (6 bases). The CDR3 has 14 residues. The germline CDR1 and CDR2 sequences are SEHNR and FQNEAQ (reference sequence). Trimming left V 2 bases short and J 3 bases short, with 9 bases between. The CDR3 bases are TGTGCCAGCAGCTTACTAGCGTTTACAGATACGCAGTATTTT. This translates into CASSLLAFTDTQYF.